Each of the 8 T cell receptor beta chains below was sequenced from the same sample in a study of blood T cell repertoires in COVID-19. The assay was immunoSEQ multiplex PCR, and TCRdb's table has in-frame clones only and misses some. The repertoire consists of under 250,000 clones, with about 90% occurring once and the leading ten covering roughly 1.4%. Sequenced sample: peripheral blood. The receptors derive from an elderly man with acute or convalescent COVID-19.

The chain employs TRBV18 and TRBJ1-1; possibly TRBD1 for D (5 bases). The germline CDR1 and CDR2 sequences are KGHSH and LQKENI. V lost 3 bases and J 9 bases, leaving 8 bases between the germline ends. This CDR3 region has 11 residues. This CDR3 is CASSPDSQAFF. CDR3 sequence (DNA): TGTGCCAGCTCACCCGACAGTCAAGCTTTCTTT.

The chain combines TRBV5-1 with TRBJ2-5, with D tentatively TRBD2 (6 bases). CDR1 is SGHRS, CDR2 YFSETQ, per germline. The CDR3 totals 15 residues. Trimming removed 7 bases at V and 4 bases at J, with 20 bases between. This CDR3 reads CASSFSTGAGETQYF. For the CDR3, the DNA is TGCGCCAGCTCGTTTTCGACGGGAGCAGGAGAGACCCAGTACTTC.

This chain links TRBV7-9 with TRBJ2-1; TRBD2 matches 11 bases. Losses at the gene ends were 6 bases for V and 9 bases for J; bases not matched to a gene: 10. CDR1 is SEHNR and CDR2 is FQNEAQ in the germline V gene (reference sequence). The CDR3 runs 15 residues. The CDR3 coding sequence is TGTGCCAGCAGAAATCTAGCGGGAGGAGGAGGTGAGCAGTTCTTC. Translation: CASRNLAGGGGEQFF.

CDR3 DNA sequence: TGTGCCAGCTCACCACCGATGACTAGCGCGGGACAAGAGACCCAGTACTTC. Protein: CASSPPMTSAGQETQYF. The chain employs TRBV18 and TRBJ2-5; the match to TRBD2 covers 8 bases. V gave up 0 bases and J gave up 2 bases; unmatched junction bases: 8. The CDR3 covers 17 residues. The V gene's germline CDR1 is KGHSH and CDR2 LQKENI. The whole variable domain, filled in from reference TRBV18 and TRBJ2-5, reads NAGVMQNPRHLVRRRGQEARLRCSPMKGHSHVYWYRQLPEEGLKFMVYLQKENIIDESGMPKERFSAEFPKEGPSILRIQQVVRGDSAAYFCASSPPMTSAGQETQYFGPGTRLLVL.

The chain joins TRBV6-5 to TRBJ2-7; 11 nucleotides agree with TRBD2. The ends lost 5 bases at V and 3 bases at J; junction bases unmatched: 6. CDR1 and CDR2 (germline): MNHEY, SVGAGI. The CDR3 runs to 15 residues. The CDR3 DNA sequence: TGTGCCAGCAGTACGATAGCGGGAGGGTTCTACGAGCAGTACTTC. Amino acid sequence: CASSTIAGGFYEQYF.

The chain employs TRBV5-4 and TRBJ1-6, with 9 bases matching TRBD1. The CDR3 is 18 amino acids. From germline, CDR1 is SGHNT and CDR2 YYREEE (reference sequence). Trimming cost V 0 bases and J 6 bases; bases outside gene matches: 10. The CDR3 DNA is TGTGCCAGCAGCTTGGAAACAGGGGGCGCGGTCCGTAATTCACCCCTCCACTTT. This encodes CASSLETGGAVRNSPLHF.

The chain employs TRBV6-2 or TRBV6-3 and TRBJ2-2; TRBD2 matches at 13 bases. The germline gives CDR1 MNHEY, CDR2 SVGEGT. This CDR3 has 15 amino acids. Germline trimming cut 4 bases from V and 5 bases from J; bases unmatched to any gene: 1. For the CDR3, the DNA is TGTGCCAGCAGTTGGACTAGCGGGAGTACCGGGGAGCTGTTTTTT. It specifies CASSWTSGSTGELFF.

The J gene is TRBJ1-1, the V gene TRBV7-2, with 12 bases identical to TRBD1. The germline gives CDR1 SGHTA, CDR2 FQGNSA. Trimming removed 5 bases from V and 10 bases from J; junction bases left unmatched: 5. CDR3 size: 13 residues. CDR3 loop: CASSPGQGAGAFF. The CDR3 nucleotides are TGTGCCAGCAGCCCGGGACAGGGGGCTGGAGCTTTCTTT.